Listed below are T cell receptor beta chains from one sample, sequenced in a study of identical twins. TCRdb fed the 5' RACE reads into MiXCR, producing one record per CDR3 protein. Of about 500,000 distinct CDR3 sequences listed, about 13% are singletons. These data were also reused for a study on yellow fever vaccine responses in identical twins.

Material: CD4+ T cells sorted from blood. Source of these receptors: a woman aged 18-35 years in good health. The CDR3 runs from the conserved cysteine through the conserved F or W. The D gene is left open where the match is weak. The size field is filled for only some rows; it gives once, few, many or a size class.

TRBV5-1	TRBD1	many	15	TRBJ2-3	TGCGCCAGCAGCTCGGGACAGGGGGAGACAGATACGCAGTATTTT	CASSSGQGETDTQYF
TRBV21-1	-	-	17	TRBJ2-1	TGTGCCAGCAGCAAAGAGTGTGGGATACCTACAGGCAATGAGCAGTTCTTC	CASSKECGIPTGNEQFF
TRBV2	-	-	13	TRBJ2-1	TGTGCCAGCAACTCAGGGGAGTACAATGAGCAGTTCTTC	CASNSGEYNEQFF
TRBV7-3	-	-	14	TRBJ2-3	TGTGCCAGTAAACCGGGCCCTAAGGCAGATACGCAGTATTTT	CASKPGPKADTQYF
TRBV29-1	TRBD2	-	12	TRBJ2-5	TGCAGCGTCGCGAGCGGGGATGAGACCCAGTACTTC	CSVASGDETQYF
TRBV4-3	-	many	16	TRBJ2-7	TGCGCCAGCAGCCAAGACCACCCGGGACCCACGGGCGAGCAGTACTTC	CASSQDHPGPTGEQYF
TRBV7-2	-	few	16	TRBJ2-1	TGTGCCAGCAGCTTAGCCTCTAGCCCCCAAGGCTATGAGCAGTTCTTC	CASSLASSPQGYEQFF
TRBV20-1	-	-	15	TRBJ2-7	TGCAGTGCTACTGACCCAGCTCGAGGCTCCTACGAGCAGTACTTC	CSATDPARGSYEQYF
TRBV2	-	many	12	TRBJ1-5	TGTGCCAGCAGTGTTCAGAATCAGCCCCAGCATTTT	CASSVQNQPQHF
TRBV7-9	-	-	12	TRBJ1-1	TGTGCCAGCTCTAGGGTGACCACTGAAGCTTTCTTT	CASSRVTTEAFF
TRBV10-3	-	few	13	TRBJ2-7	TGTGCCATCAGTGAGTCCACGGGGGGCGCCACCTTTTTC	CAISESTGGATFF
TRBV4-3	-	-	16	TRBJ2-1	TGCGCCAGCAGCCAAGATGGCAGGGGACCAAACAATGAGCAGTTCTTC	CASSQDGRGPNNEQFF
TRBV6-1	TRBD1	-	14	TRBJ1-2	TGTGCCAGCAGTGATCCGCAGGGGGCGTTTGGCTACACCTTC	CASSDPQGAFGYTF
TRBV4-1	-	few	15	TRBJ2-2	TGCGCCAGCAGCCAGGGACCCTTGAACACCGGGGAGCTGTTTTTT	CASSQGPLNTGELFF
TRBV29-1	-	many	12	TRBJ2-3	TGCAGCGTTGTGGCGGGCACAGATACGCAGTATTTT	CSVVAGTDTQYF
TRBV7-2	-	-	14	TRBJ2-1	TGTGCCAGCAGCCGTCCCGGTCGGGCGAATGAGCAGTTCTTC	CASSRPGRANEQFF
TRBV5-1	TRBD1	few	16	TRBJ2-5	TGCGCCAGCAGCTCACAGACAGGGGGACGGCAAGAGACCCAGTACTTC	CASSSQTGGRQETQYF
TRBV27	-	-	14	TRBJ2-5	TGTGCCAGCAGCAAAACAGGGAGTGGGAAGACCCAGTACTTC	CASSKTGSGKTQYF
TRBV4-3	TRBD1	many	15	TRBJ1-1	TGCGCCAGCAGCCAACTGGACAGGGCGAACACTGAAGCTTTCTTT	CASSQLDRANTEAFF
TRBV6-2/TRBV6-3	TRBD2	few	14	TRBJ2-7	TGTGCCAGCAGTTACTCCGGGACTAGAGACGAGCAGTACTTC	CASSYSGTRDEQYF
TRBV7-9	-	few	16	TRBJ2-2	TGTGCCAGCAGCCCATTGGGGGTTGTGAACACCGGGGAGCTGTTTTTT	CASSPLGVVNTGELFF
TRBV28	-	few	15	TRBJ2-7	TGTGCCAGCAGGCCCCCGGGCTCCACTCTCTACGAGCAGTACTTC	CASRPPGSTLYEQYF
TRBV29-1	-	few	12	TRBJ1-2	TGCAGCGTTCGGGGGGCGAGCTATGGCTACACCTTC	CSVRGASYGYTF
TRBV11-2	-	few	12	TRBJ2-1	TGTGCCAGCAGCTTAGGACCTCTTGGGCAGTTCTTC	CASSLGPLGQFF
TRBV19	TRBD2	-	17	TRBJ2-2	TGTGCCAGTAGTCGACTAGCGGGGGGCCTGAACACCGGGGAGCTGTTTTTT	CASSRLAGGLNTGELFF
TRBV6-1	-	few	14	TRBJ1-5	TGTGCCAGCAGTGAAGGACCTAGCAATCAGCCCCAGCATTTT	CASSEGPSNQPQHF
TRBV10-3	-	few	16	TRBJ2-1	TGTGCCATCAGTCCCACCGGGATCCTACTCTACAATGAGCAGTTCTTC	CAISPTGILLYNEQFF
TRBV7-2	-	many	13	TRBJ1-1	TGTGCCAGCAGGGCAACTGGGGGAACTGAAGCTTTCTTT	CASRATGGTEAFF
TRBV11-2	-	many	14	TRBJ2-5	TGTGCCAGCAGTCATGGGAGTAACCAAGAGACCCAGTACTTC	CASSHGSNQETQYF
TRBV4-3	TRBD1	once	16	TRBJ2-4	TGCGCCAGCAGCCGGATGAGACAGGGGGTCCAAAACATTCAGTACTTC	CASSRMRQGVQNIQYF
TRBV20-1	TRBD2	few	15	TRBJ2-5	TGCAGTGCCCCACCCCGGACTAGCGGGGGGGAGACCCAGTACTTC	CSAPPRTSGGETQYF
TRBV7-2	TRBD1	many	13	TRBJ1-2	TGTGCCAGCAGCTTGGGACAGGTGTCGGGCTACACCTTC	CASSLGQVSGYTF
TRBV20-1	-	few	14	TRBJ2-7	TGCAGTGCTAGAGGAGTTCCTGCAGGCTACGAGCAGTACTTC	CSARGVPAGYEQYF
TRBV7-2	-	few	15	TRBJ2-3	TGTGCCAGCAGCTTAGGGGGCCAGGGGACAGATACGCAGTATTTT	CASSLGGQGTDTQYF
TRBV9	-	few	16	TRBJ2-6	TGTGCCAGCAGCCCTAGGGGAGGTACTGGGGCCAACGTCCTGACTTTC	CASSPRGGTGANVLTF
TRBV7-8	-	many	15	TRBJ1-4	TGTGCCAGCAGCTTAGGGGCCAGCGCTAATGAAAAACTGTTTTTT	CASSLGASANEKLFF
TRBV11-2	TRBD1	few	14	TRBJ1-1	TGTGCCAGCAGCTTGGAATACAGGGGCAGTGAAGCTTTCTTT	CASSLEYRGSEAFF
TRBV7-2	-	many	14	TRBJ1-1	TGTGCCAGCAGTTCCACAGGGTACAACACTGAAGCTTTCTTT	CASSSTGYNTEAFF